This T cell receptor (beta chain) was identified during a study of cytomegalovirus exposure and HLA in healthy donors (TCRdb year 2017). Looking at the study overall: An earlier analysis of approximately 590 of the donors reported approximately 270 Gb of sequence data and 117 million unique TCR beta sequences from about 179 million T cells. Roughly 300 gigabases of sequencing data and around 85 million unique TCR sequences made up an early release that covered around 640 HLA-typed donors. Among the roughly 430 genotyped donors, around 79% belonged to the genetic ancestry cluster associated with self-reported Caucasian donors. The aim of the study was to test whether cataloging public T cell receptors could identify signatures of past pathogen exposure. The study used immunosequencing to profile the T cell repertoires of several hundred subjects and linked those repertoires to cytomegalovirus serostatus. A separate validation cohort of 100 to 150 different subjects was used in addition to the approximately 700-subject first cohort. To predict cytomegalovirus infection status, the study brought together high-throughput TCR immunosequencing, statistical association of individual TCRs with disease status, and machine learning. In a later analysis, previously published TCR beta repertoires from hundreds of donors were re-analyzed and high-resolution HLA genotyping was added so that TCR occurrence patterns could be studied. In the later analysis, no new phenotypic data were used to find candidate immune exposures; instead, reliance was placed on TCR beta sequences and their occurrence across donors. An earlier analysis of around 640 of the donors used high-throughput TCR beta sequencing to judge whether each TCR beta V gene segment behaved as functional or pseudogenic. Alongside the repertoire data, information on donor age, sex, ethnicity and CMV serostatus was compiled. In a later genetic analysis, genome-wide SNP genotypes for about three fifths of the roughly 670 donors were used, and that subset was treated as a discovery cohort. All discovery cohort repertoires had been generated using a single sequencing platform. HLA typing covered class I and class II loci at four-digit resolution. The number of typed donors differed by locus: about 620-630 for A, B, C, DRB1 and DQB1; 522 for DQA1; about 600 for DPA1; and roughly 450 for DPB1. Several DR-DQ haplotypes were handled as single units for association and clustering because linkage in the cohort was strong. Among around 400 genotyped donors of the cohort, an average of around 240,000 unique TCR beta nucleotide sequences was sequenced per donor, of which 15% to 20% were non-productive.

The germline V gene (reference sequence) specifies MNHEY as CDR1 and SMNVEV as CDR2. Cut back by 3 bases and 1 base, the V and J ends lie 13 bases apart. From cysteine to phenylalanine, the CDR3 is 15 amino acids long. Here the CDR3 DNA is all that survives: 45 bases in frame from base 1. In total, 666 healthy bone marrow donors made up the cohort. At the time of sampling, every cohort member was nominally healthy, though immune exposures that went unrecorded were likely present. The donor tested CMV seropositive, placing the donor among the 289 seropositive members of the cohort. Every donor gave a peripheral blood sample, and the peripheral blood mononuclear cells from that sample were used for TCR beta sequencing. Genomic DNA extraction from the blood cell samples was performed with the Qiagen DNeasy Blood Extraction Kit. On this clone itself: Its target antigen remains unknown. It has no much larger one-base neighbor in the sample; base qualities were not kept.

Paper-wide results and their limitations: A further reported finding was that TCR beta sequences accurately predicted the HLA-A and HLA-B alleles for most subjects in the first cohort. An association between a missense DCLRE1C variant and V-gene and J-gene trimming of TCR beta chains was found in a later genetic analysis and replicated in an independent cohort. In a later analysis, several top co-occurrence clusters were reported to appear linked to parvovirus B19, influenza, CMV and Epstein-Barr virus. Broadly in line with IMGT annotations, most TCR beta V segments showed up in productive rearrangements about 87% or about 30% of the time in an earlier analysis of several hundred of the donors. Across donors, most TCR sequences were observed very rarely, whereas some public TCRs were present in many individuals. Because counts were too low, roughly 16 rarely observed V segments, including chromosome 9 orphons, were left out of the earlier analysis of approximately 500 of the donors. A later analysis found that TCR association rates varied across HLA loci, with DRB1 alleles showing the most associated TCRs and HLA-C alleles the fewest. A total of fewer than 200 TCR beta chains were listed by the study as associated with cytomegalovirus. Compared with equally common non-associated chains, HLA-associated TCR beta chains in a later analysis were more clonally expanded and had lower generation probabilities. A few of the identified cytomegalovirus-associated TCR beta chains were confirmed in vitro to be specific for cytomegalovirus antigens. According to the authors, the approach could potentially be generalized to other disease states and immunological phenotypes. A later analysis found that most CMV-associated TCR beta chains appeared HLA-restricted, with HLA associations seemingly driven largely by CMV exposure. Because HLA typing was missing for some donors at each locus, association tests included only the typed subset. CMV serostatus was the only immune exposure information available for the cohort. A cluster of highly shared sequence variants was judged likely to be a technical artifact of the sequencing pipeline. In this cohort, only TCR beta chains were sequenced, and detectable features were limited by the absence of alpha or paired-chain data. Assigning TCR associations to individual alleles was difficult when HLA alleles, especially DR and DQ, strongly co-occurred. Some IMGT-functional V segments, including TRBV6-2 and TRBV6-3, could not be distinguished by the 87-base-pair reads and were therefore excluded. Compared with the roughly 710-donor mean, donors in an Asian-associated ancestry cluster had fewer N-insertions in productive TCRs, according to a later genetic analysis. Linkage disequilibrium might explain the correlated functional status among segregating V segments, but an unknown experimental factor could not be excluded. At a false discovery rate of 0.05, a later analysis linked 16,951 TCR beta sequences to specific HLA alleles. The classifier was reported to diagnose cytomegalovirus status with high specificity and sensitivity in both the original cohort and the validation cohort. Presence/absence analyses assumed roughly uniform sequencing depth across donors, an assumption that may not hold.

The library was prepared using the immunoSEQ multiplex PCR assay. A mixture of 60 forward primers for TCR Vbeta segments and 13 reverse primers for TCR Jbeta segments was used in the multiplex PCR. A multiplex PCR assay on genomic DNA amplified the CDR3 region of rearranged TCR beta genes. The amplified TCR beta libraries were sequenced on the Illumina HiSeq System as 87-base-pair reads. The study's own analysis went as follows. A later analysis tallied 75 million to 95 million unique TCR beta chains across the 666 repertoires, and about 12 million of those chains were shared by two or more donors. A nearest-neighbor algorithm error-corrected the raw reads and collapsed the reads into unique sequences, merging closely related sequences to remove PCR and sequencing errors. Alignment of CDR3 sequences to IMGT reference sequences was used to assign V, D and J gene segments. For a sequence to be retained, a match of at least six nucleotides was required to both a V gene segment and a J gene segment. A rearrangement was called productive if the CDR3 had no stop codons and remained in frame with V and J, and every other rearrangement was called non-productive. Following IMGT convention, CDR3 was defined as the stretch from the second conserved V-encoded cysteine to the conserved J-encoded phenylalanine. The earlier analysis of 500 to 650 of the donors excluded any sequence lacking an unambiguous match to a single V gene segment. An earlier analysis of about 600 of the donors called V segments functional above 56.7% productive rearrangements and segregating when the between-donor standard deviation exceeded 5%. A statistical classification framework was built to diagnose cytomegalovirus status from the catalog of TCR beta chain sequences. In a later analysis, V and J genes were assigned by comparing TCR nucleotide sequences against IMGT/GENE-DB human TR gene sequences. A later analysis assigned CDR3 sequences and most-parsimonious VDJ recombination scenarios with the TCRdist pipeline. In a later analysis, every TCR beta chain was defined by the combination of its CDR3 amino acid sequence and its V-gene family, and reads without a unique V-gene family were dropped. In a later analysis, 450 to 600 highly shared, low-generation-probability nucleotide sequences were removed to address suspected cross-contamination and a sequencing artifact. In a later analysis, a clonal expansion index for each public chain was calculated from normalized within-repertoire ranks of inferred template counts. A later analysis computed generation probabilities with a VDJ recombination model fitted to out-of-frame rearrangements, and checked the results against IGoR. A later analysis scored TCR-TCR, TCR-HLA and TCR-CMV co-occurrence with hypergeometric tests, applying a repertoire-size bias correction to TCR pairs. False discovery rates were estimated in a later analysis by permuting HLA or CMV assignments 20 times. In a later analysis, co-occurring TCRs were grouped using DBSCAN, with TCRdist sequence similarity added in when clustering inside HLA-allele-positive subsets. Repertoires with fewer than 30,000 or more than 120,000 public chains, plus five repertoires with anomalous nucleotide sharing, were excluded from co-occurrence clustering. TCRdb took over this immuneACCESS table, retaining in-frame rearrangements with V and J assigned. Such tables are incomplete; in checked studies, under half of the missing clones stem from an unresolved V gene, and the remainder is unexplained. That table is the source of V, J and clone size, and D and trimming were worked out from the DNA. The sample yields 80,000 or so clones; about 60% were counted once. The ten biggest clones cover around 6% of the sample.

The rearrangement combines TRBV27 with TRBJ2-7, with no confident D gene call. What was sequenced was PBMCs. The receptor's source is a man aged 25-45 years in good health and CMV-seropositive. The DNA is TGTGCCAGCAGTTTTGCGAGTCAATGGTCCTACGAGCAGTACTTC. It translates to CASSFASQWSYEQYF.